This T cell receptor beta chain was recorded in a study of blood T cell repertoires in COVID-19. Study at large: Sources were T cells, B-cell-depleted T cells, or PBMCs; the material itself was cDNA or gDNA.

Methods used by the authors: From reference gene primer amplification, estimates of nucleated cell counts were derived. The protocol was immunoSEQ multiplex PCR, while the TCRdb copy is restricted to in-frame clones and leaves out a portion. Clone size and the V and J calls come from that table; the DNA yielded D and trimming. The sample holds around 300,000 clones, about 90% seen once. The CDR3 is 16 amino acids. Germline V gene sequence: CDR1 SGHVS, CDR2 FQNEAQ. Deletions cut 1 base from V and 2 bases from J, with 9 bases between. Participants had their cohort set by participant-reported clinical history. In this sample, this clone turned up a few times.

This clonotype was obtained from a man aged 25 to 45 who had recovered from COVID-19. Sequencing was carried out using PBMCs or T cells enriched from blood (not recorded which). This chain connects TRBV7-8 to TRBJ1-6; D may be TRBD1 (5 bases). CDR3 sequence (DNA): TGTGCCAGCAGCTTAGGGGGCCAGGCCTATAATTCACCCCTCCACTTT. Translated, it gives CASSLGGQAYNSPLHF. Using reference TRBV7-8 and TRBJ1-6 for the parts outside the CDR3, the full variable domain is GAGVSQSPRYKVAKRGQDVALRCDPISGHVSLFWYQQALGQGPEFLTYFQNEAQLDKSGLPSDRFFAERPEGSVSTLKIQRTQQEDSAVYLCASSLGGQAYNSPLHFGNGTRLTVT.